One sample yielded the 5 T cell receptor beta chains listed below, sequenced in a study of shared clonotypes between healthy human individuals. This table comes from immunoSEQ multiplex PCR, and its TCRdb copy is limited to in-frame clones, with some not included. The sample records 2.5 million or so clones, more than 90% being singletons. Sequenced sample: naive CD4+ T cells sorted from blood. This sample's subset: CD45RA+ positively selected. The receptors here all came from a man younger than 35 in good health.

The chain employs TRBV10-2 and TRBJ1-5; D is unresolved. V was trimmed by 0 bases and J by 5 bases, leaving 8 bases between them. This CDR3 is 14 amino acids long. The germline V gene encodes CDR1 WSHSY and CDR2 SAAADI. CDR3 residues: CASSESKRDQPQHF. CDR3 nucleotides: TGCGCCAGCAGTGAGTCGAAGAGGGATCAGCCCCAGCATTTT.

The J gene is TRBJ2-7, the V gene TRBV5-1; TRBD2 agrees at 8 bases. Germline-derived CDR1 and CDR2 are SGHRS and YFSETQ. The length of the CDR3 is 15 residues. J gave up 2 bases and V 5 bases, and 9 bases lay outside the gene matches. The CDR3 bases are TGCGCCAGCAGTAGCGGGACTCCCTCCCCCTACGAGCAGTACTTC. Translation gives CASSSGTPSPYEQYF. Together with reference TRBV5-1 and TRBJ2-7, the CDR3 gives the full variable domain: KAGVTQTPRYLIKTRGQQVTLSCSPISGHRSVSWYQQTPGQGLQFLFEYFSETQRNKGNFPGRFSGRQFSNSRSEMNVSTLELGDSALYLCASSSGTPSPYEQYFGPGTRLTVT.

On this clone: Other nucleotide sequences in the sample specify the same CDR3. The V and J genes are TRBV18 and TRBJ2-7; D assignment may be TRBD1 or TRBD2 (6 bases each). Trimming took off 6 bases at V and 2 bases at J, with 11 bases between the two ends. The CDR3 consists of 13 residues. In germline, CDR1 is KGHSH, CDR2 LQKENI. The CDR3 DNA is TGTGCCAGCTCCCCGGGGGCCACCTACGAGCAGTACTTC. Amino acids: CASSPGATYEQYF.

V gene TRBV18 combines with J gene TRBJ1-2; 8 bases are shared with TRBD1. J was trimmed by 4 bases and V by 4 bases; bases with no gene match: 5. The CDR3 has 14 residues. Germline CDR1 and CDR2: KGHSH and LQKENI. In nucleotides, the CDR3 is TGTGCCAGCTCACGAGGACAGGGCCCCTATGGCTACACCTTC. Its protein is CASSRGQGPYGYTF. The variable domain in full, completed from reference TRBV18 and TRBJ1-2, reads NAGVMQNPRHLVRRRGQEARLRCSPMKGHSHVYWYRQLPEEGLKFMVYLQKENIIDESGMPKERFSAEFPKEGPSILRIQQVVRGDSAAYFCASSRGQGPYGYTFGSGTRLTVV.

Worth noting for this clone: Additional DNA sequences in this sample encode the identical CDR3. The chain employs TRBV19 and TRBJ2-1; weak D call: TRBD2 (6 bases). Per germline, CDR1 LNHDA and CDR2 SQIVND (reference sequence). This CDR3 contains 15 residues. Trimming removed 3 bases at V and 0 bases at J, with 9 bases between. The CDR3 region is CASSIPGSSYNEQFF. CDR3 DNA sequence: TGTGCCAGTAGTATCCCCGGGAGCTCCTACAATGAGCAGTTCTTC.